What follows are 4 T cell receptor beta chains derived from one specimen sequenced in a study of control samples from healthy donors and cancer patients. Clones were read by immunoSEQ multiplex PCR, and TCRdb kept only the in-frame ones, dropping some. This table holds 350,000 to 450,000 clones, approximately 90% found once. The source material was PBMCs. These receptor sequences come from a man aged 40-49 years with head and neck cancer.

The rearrangement joins TRBV11-2 to TRBJ2-3; D gene uncertain. The CDR3 spans 13 residues. Per the germline V gene, CDR1 is SGHAT and CDR2 is FQNNGV. V lost 0 bases, J lost 5 bases, and 6 bases lay in between. CDR3 region: CASSLDSEDTQYF. The CDR3 bases are TGTGCCAGCAGCTTAGATTCGGAAGATACGCAGTATTTT. Full variable domain (remainder filled in from reference TRBV11-2 and TRBJ2-3): EAGVAQSPRYKIIEKRQSVAFWCNPISGHATLYWYQQILGQGPKLLIQFQNNGVVDDSQLPKDRFSAERLKGVDSTLKIQPAKLEDSAVYLCASSLDSEDTQYFGPGTRLTVL.

V gene TRBV2 combines with J gene TRBJ2-5; D is undetermined. Trimming left V 2 bases short and J 5 bases short, with 12 bases between. This CDR3 has 14 residues. Germline CDR1 SNHLY, CDR2 FYNNEI. CDR3 protein: CASSEWAGMETQYF. Here the CDR3 DNA reads TGTGCCAGCAGTGAATGGGCAGGAATGGAGACCCAGTACTTC.

The genes are TRBV27 and TRBJ2-3; 9 positions match TRBD1. The trim removed 8 bases at V and 3 bases at J, leaving 15 bases unmatched. The germline CDR1 and CDR2 sequences are MNHEY and SMNVEV (reference sequence). The CDR3 has 17 amino acids. In nucleotides, the CDR3 is TGTGCCAGCTGTTCGGTCGGGACAGGGTTTTTAACAGATACGCAGTATTTT. Its protein is CASCSVGTGFLTDTQYF.

The chain recombines TRBV19 with TRBJ1-1, with no clear D. Germline CDR1 is LNHDA and CDR2 is SQIVND (reference sequence). The CDR3 covers 13 residues. Trimming left V 4 bases short and J 1 base short, with 7 bases between. Written as DNA, the CDR3 is TGTGCCAGTAGTAGGAGCGGGAACACTGAAGCTTTCTTT. Protein sequence: CASSRSGNTEAFF.